Listed here are 5 T cell receptor beta chains from one sample, sequenced in a study of beta chain features in type 1 diabetes (dated by TCRdb to the late 2010s). Library generation was performed with the immunoSEQ multiplex PCR assay. The High Capacity cDNA Reverse Transcription Kit was used to reverse transcribe all of the isolated RNA, meaning that expressed TCRB transcripts were what got sequenced. The immuneACCESS repertoire file appears here via TCRdb, limited to in-frame rearrangements. These files lack a portion of the clones; in checked studies, under half of the deficit traces to unresolved V genes, and the cause of the others is not known. This sample has roughly 250,000 clones in its table, and 68% of those were observed once. Approximately 0.05% of the sample lies in the top ten. Sequencing was done on a sample of naive CD4+ T cells from blood. The sample's cell subset or site label is to be understood as: true naive CD4+ T cells. The source is a man aged 25 to 40 in good health.

Details on this clone: The same CDR3 also results from other DNA sequences found in this sample. The J gene is TRBJ2-3, the V gene TRBV30; D uncertain. This CDR3 has 12 amino acids. CDR1 GTSNPN and CDR2 SVGIG come from the germline V gene (reference sequence). V was pared by 0 bases and J by 6 bases, with 7 bases between. The CDR3 DNA is TGTGCCTGGAGTGTACTTGGGGATACGCAGTATTTT. As protein: CAWSVLGDTQYF.

This clone was found a few times. The gene calls are TRBV29-1 and TRBJ2-5, with 9 bases that match TRBD1. With 6 bases clipped from V and 4 bases from J, the junction kept 6 bases outside the gene matches. The CDR3 is 13 amino acids. Germline CDR1 SQVTM, CDR2 ANQGSEA. Here the CDR3 DNA reads TGCAGCGTGAACAGGGGGCTAGGAGAGACCCAGTACTTC. Amino acid sequence: CSVNRGLGETQYF.

This chain uses TRBV10-3 with TRBJ1-6, with a weak D call TRBD1 (6 bases). Germline CDR1 and CDR2: ENHRY and SYGVKD. Trimming shortened V by 2 bases and J by 14 bases, and 13 bases separated the two germline ends. The CDR3 is made up of 13 amino acids. The CDR3 DNA reads TGTGCCATCAGTGAGAGGGGGACGGAATCCCTCCACTTT. As protein: CAISERGTESLHF.

There are a few counts of this clone. The rearrangement links TRBV30 to TRBJ2-5; TRBD1 is a possible D gene (5 bases). V gave up 5 bases and J gave up 2 bases, with 9 bases separating them. The germline gives CDR1 GTSNPN, CDR2 SVGIG (reference sequence). This CDR3 is 12 amino acids long. The CDR3 nucleotides read TGTGCCTGGGGGGCAGGGCAAGAGACCCAGTACTTC. Its protein product is CAWGAGQETQYF.

Remarks on this clone: It is likely a read error, because the conserved phenylalanine at the end of the CDR3 is missing. Because the CDR3's place on the DNA is in doubt, the DNA is left out and the CDR3 is given as listed by TCRdb. The rearrangement uses TRBV4-3 and TRBJ2-3; the DNA was not compared with TRBD1, the D call given in the table. The V gene's germline CDR1 is LGHNA and CDR2 YSLEER. The CDR3 region is 10 residues in length, termini included. The chain's CDR3 is CASSQNHSFV.